This TCR beta chain is drawn from a study of T cell responses to AZD1222 COVID-19 vaccine. Study results and limitations: Spike was spanned by vaccine-associated CD4 TCRs, with dominance at 160-218 and 743-854. When two AZD1222 doses had been given, Spike-specific TCR breadth and depth rose. Females made up more of the donors, who were largely white British, and clonal diversity may have come out too low.

Worth noting for this clone: The antigen is not known.

The V and J ends lost 5 bases and 6 bases, in that order; junction bases with no gene match: 6. The CDR3 runs 15 residues. Germline CDR1 reads SGHTA; CDR2 reads FQGNSA. Sequenced by immunoSEQ multiplex PCR; TCRdb stores in-frame clones only, minus some. This sample yields about 150,000 clones, of which approximately 90% are seen a single time; 4.5% to 6.5% belongs to the top ten. Here the sequenced sample was peripheral blood, taken on day 0 of AZD1222 vaccination. The clonotype was recovered from an adult in good health. The V gene is TRBV7-2, the J gene TRBJ1-5; 11 positions match TRBD1. CDR3 sequence: CASSNGQGARQPQHF. CDR3 nucleotides: TGTGCCAGCAGCAATGGACAGGGGGCTCGTCAGCCCCAGCATTTT.